The source of this TCR beta chain is a study of blood T cell repertoires in COVID-19. This CDR3 contains 16 residues. Germline V gene data show CDR1 as LNHNV and CDR2 as YYDKDF (reference sequence). Trimming cost V 1 base and J 2 bases, with 12 bases left between them. The assay was immunoSEQ multiplex PCR, and TCRdb's table has in-frame clones only and misses some. Among more than 250,000 clones, approximately 83% were seen once, and the ten largest hold 2.2%. Sequenced material: PBMCs or T cells enriched from blood (not recorded which). The rearrangement joins TRBV15 to TRBJ2-1; D unclear. This clonotype originated in a young man who had recovered from COVID-19. CDR3 in amino acids: CATSRGNYQPYNEQFF. As DNA, the CDR3 is TGTGCCACCAGCAGAGGGAACTATCAGCCCTACAATGAGCAGTTCTTC.